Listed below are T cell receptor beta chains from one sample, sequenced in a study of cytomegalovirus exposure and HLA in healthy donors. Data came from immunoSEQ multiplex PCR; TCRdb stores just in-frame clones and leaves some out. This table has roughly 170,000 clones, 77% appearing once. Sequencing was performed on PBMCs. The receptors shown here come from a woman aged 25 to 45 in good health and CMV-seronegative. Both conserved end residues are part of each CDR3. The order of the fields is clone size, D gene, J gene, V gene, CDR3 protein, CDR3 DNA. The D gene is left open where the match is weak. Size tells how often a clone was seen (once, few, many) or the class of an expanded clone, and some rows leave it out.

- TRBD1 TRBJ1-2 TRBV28 CASSFSDRGLSYTF TGTGCCAGCAGTTTCAGTGACAGGGGTCTAAGCTACACCTTC
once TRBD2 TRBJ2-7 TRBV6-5 CASRVGTSGSYEQYF TGTGCCAGCAGAGTAGGGACTAGCGGGAGCTACGAGCAGTACTTC
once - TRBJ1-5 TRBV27 CASSFLGGNQPQHF TGTGCCAGCAGTTTCCTCGGGGGGAATCAGCCCCAGCATTTT
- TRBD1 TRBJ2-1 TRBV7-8 CAARRTGGNEQFF TGTGCCGCACGTAGGACAGGGGGCAATGAGCAGTTCTTC
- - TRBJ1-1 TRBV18 CASSPDQVRSDTEAFF TGTGCCAGCTCACCAGATCAGGTCAGATCGGACACTGAAGCTTTCTTT
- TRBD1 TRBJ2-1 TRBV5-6 CASSLSQGARNEQFF TGTGCCAGCAGCTTGTCCCAGGGGGCTAGGAATGAGCAGTTCTTC
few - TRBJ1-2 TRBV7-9 CASSLAKRQSDYGYTF TGTGCCAGCAGCTTAGCCAAAAGACAGTCCGACTATGGCTACACCTTC
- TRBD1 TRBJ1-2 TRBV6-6 CASSFPGGTNYGYTF TGTGCCAGCAGTTTCCCAGGGGGCACTAACTATGGCTACACCTTC
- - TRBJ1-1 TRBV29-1 CSVADSGTEAFF TGCAGCGTGGCTGACAGTGGCACTGAAGCTTTCTTT
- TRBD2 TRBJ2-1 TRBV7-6 CASSAFGTSGIREQFF TGTGCCAGCAGCGCTTTCGGGACTAGCGGGATAAGGGAGCAGTTCTTC
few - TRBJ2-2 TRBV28 CASSSPGQTWGGELFF TGTGCCAGCAGTTCTCCGGGACAAACCTGGGGGGGGGAGCTGTTTTTT
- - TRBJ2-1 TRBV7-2 CASSLVAAEEQFF TGTGCCAGCAGCCTCGTAGCAGCAGAGGAGCAGTTCTTC
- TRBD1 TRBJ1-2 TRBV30 CAWTVDRSYGGYTF TGTGCCTGGACTGTGGACAGGTCCTACGGTGGCTACACCTTC
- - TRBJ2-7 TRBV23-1 CASSPHGTCYEQYF TGCGCCAGCAGTCCCCACGGTACCTGCTACGAGCAGTACTTC
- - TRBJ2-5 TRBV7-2 CASTEGRGSRGKYF TGTGCCAGCACAGAGGGACGGGGGTCCCGGGGAAAGTACTTC
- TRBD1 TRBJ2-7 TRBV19 CASRGTGVTYEQYF TGTGCCAGTAGGGGGACAGGGGTTACCTACGAGCAGTACTTC
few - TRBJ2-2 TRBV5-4 CASSLVGARSTGELFF TGTGCCAGCAGCTTGGTGGGGGCGCGTAGCACCGGGGAGCTGTTTTTT
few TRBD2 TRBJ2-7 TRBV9 CASSAGLAGGLYEQYF TGTGCCAGCAGCGCAGGACTAGCGGGGGGGCTGTACGAGCAGTACTTC
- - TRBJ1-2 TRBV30 CAGWGGEPENYGYTF TGTGCCGGGTGGGGCGGAGAACCAGAAAACTATGGCTACACCTTC
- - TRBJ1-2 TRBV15 CATSRPGVGGYTF TGTGCCACCAGCAGACCAGGGGTCGGTGGCTACACCTTC
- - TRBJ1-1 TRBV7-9 CASSHPTPGTEAFF TGTGCCAGCAGCCATCCAACCCCAGGGACTGAAGCTTTCTTT
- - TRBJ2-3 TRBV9 CASSDAMTDTQYF TGTGCCAGCAGCGATGCTATGACAGATACGCAGTATTTT
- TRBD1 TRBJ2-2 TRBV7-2 CASSSRQGARTGELFF TGTGCCAGCAGCTCTCGACAGGGGGCAAGGACCGGGGAGCTGTTTTTT
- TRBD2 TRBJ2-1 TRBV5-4 CASSLSQRGANEQFF TGTGCCAGCAGCTTAAGCCAGCGGGGGGCGAATGAGCAGTTCTTC
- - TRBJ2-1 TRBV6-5 CASSYRQVYNEQFF TGTGCCAGCAGTTATCGACAGGTCTACAATGAGCAGTTCTTC
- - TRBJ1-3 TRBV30 CAWTGNWNTIYF TGTGCCTGGACGGGAAATTGGAACACCATATATTTT
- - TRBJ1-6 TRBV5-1 CASSSQQGQNSPLHF TGCGCCAGCAGCAGCCAACAGGGCCAAAATTCACCCCTCCACTTT
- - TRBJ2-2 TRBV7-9 CASSLAQGGGELFF TGTGCCAGCAGCTTAGCCCAGGGCGGCGGGGAGCTGTTTTTT
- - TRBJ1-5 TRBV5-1 CASSLGQGGQPQHF TGCGCCAGCAGCTTGGGGCAGGGTGGGCAGCCCCAGCATTTT
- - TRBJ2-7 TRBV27 CAGFRGTHLSEQYF TGTGCCGGTTTCCGGGGAACCCATCTCTCCGAGCAGTACTTC
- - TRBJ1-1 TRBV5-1 CASSFLSTRNTEAFF TGCGCCAGCAGCTTTTTATCAACTAGAAACACTGAAGCTTTCTTT
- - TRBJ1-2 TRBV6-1 CASSEGTRTNYGYTF TGTGCCAGCAGTGAGGGGACACGGACCAACTATGGCTACACCTTC
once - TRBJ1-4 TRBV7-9 CSSSAENEKLFF TGTTCCAGCAGCGCGGAGAATGAAAAACTGTTTTTT
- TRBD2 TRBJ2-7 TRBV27 CASSWTSGSYEQYF TGTGCCAGCAGTTGGACTAGCGGCTCCTACGAGCAGTACTTC
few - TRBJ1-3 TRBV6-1 CASSEQGAGNTIYF TGTGCCAGCAGTGAACAAGGGGCTGGAAACACCATATATTTT
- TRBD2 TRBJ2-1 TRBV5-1 CASSRSIAGGTSYNEQFF TGCGCCAGCAGTCGTTCCATAGCGGGGGGTACATCCTACAATGAGCAGTTCTTC